This T cell receptor beta chain was identified in a study of monozygotic twins with inflammatory bowel disease. Through template switching, UMIs that included a 6-nucleotide sample barcode were added. TCRdb re-called the 5' RACE reads and shows each CDR3 protein once, DNA omitted. Its clone listing holds approximately 100,000 distinct CDR3 sequences. Material: blood. The TCR comes from a human donor with ulcerative colitis or Crohn's disease, or a healthy co-twin of an affected twin (not recorded which).

The chain's CDR3 is CASSSAGGYNEQFF. The chain joins TRBV5-1 to TRBJ2-1; TCRdb gives TRBD2 as the D gene, but with no DNA this cannot be confirmed. CDR1 is SGHRS and CDR2 is YFSETQ in the germline V gene. CDR3 length: 14 amino acids.